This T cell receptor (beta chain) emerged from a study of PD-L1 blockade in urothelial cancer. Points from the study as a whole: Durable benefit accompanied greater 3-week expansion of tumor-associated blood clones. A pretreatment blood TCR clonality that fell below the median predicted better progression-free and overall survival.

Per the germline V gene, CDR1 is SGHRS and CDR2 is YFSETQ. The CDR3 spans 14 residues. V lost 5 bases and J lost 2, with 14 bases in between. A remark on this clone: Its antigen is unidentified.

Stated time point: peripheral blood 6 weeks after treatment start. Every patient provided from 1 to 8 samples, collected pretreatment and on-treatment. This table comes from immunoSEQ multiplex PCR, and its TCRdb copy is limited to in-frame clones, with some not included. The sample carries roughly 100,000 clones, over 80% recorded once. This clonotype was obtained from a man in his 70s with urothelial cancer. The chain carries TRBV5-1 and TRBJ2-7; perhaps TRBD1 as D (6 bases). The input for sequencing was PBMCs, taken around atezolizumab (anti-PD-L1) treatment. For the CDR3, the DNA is TGCGCCAGCAGGCCAGGACAGACTCCCTACGAGCAGTACTTC. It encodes CASRPGQTPYEQYF.